Reported below is one T cell receptor (beta chain). This sample stems from a study of blood T cell repertoires in COVID-19. Study summary: Sites across the United States, Italy and Spain contributed samples from acute and convalescent COVID-19. T cells, B-cell-depleted T cells, or PBMCs supplied cDNA or gDNA.

The CDR3 covers 14 residues. Germline V gives CDR1 SEHNR, CDR2 FQNEAQ (reference sequence). Trimming removed 7 bases at V and 3 bases at J, with 15 bases between. Authors' processing steps: Reference gene primer amplification gave estimated nucleated cell counts. Here immunoSEQ multiplex PCR was the method, and the copy in TCRdb shows in-frame clones only, minus some. V, J and clone size are taken as reported in that table, and D and trimming were inferred from the DNA itself. The sample shows around 170,000 clones, around 80% of them seen only once. The sequenced sample was peripheral blood. This receptor was identified in a man aged 30 to 45 with active or convalescent COVID-19. V usage is TRBV7-9 and J usage is TRBJ1-2, with D perhaps TRBD1 (6 bases). For the CDR3, the DNA is TGTGCCAGCACCCGAAGGGGGATAGACTATGGCTACACCTTC. Residues: CASTRRGIDYGYTF.